Presented here are 19 T cell receptor beta chains from one specimen sequenced in a study of brain T cells in children with intractable seizures. This table comes from immunoSEQ multiplex PCR, and its TCRdb copy is limited to in-frame clones, with some not included. The sample lists 88,000 or so clones, around nine tenths occurring once. Sequenced here: peripheral blood, sampled at surgery. The receptors were sampled from a girl aged 2 to 10 with Rasmussen encephalitis and intractable seizures.

The chain recombines TRBV12-3 or TRBV12-4 with TRBJ2-2; D uncertain. V lost 3 bases, J lost 3 bases, and 5 bases lay in between. This CDR3 comprises 13 residues. CDR3 coding DNA: TGTGCCAGCAGTTTGATTTACACCGGGGAGCTGTTTTTT. It encodes CASSLIYTGELFF.

This clone was observed a single time. The chain links TRBV5-1 to TRBJ1-1; D uncertain. The CDR3 runs to 14 residues. Trimming left V 1 base short and J 4 bases short, with 11 bases between. CDR1 is SGHRS, CDR2 YFSETQ, per germline. CDR3 nucleotides: TGCGCCAGCAGCTTGAACGGACCGGGCACTGAAGCTTTCTTT. Translating it yields CASSLNGPGTEAFF.

The chain links TRBV30 to TRBJ1-5; no clear D gene. Germline lookup yields CDR1 GTSNPN and CDR2 SVGIG (reference sequence). This CDR3 has 15 amino acids. The V and J ends lost 2 bases and 0 bases respectively, with 11 bases between them. The CDR3 DNA follows: TGTGCCTGGAGTACGGGAGGGCTTAGCAATCAGCCCCAGCATTTT. Translated, it gives CAWSTGGLSNQPQHF.

V and J are TRBV9 and TRBJ1-3, with TRBD1 matching over 7 bases. Trimming removed 4 bases from V and 3 bases from J; junction bases left unmatched: 7. The CDR3 extends over 15 amino acids. In germline, CDR1 is SGDLS, CDR2 YYNGEE. The CDR3 protein is CASSHHRGGGNTIYF. The CDR3 coding sequence is TGTGCCAGCAGCCATCACAGGGGAGGTGGAAACACCATATATTTT.

V and J are TRBV11-2 and TRBJ1-2; the D gene is possibly TRBD1 (5 bases). Per germline, CDR1 SGHAT and CDR2 FQNNGV. V dropped 2 bases and J dropped 7 bases, with 20 bases sitting between them. CDR3 length equals 16 residues. The CDR3 protein is CASSLTARQGLGGYTF. For the CDR3, the DNA is TGTGCCAGCAGCTTAACGGCGAGGCAGGGACTTGGTGGCTACACCTTC.

V is TRBV20-1 and J is TRBJ1-2; D not resolved. Trimming pared 3 bases from V and 8 bases from J, leaving 13 bases between. There are 12 residues in the CDR3. Germline loops: CDR1 DFQATT, CDR2 SNEGSKA (reference sequence). The CDR3 protein is CSASFRGRGYTF. As DNA, the CDR3 is TGCAGTGCTAGTTTCCGGGGAAGGGGCTACACCTTC.

The chain combines TRBV10-3 with TRBJ1-1; a weak D match, TRBD1 (6 bases). The V and J ends lost 5 bases and 5 bases respectively, with 18 bases between them. The CDR3 consists of 15 residues. The germline CDR1 and CDR2 sequences are ENHRY and SYGVKD. The CDR3 spells CAISITPGEGTEAFF. CDR3 nucleotides: TGTGCCATCAGTATTACACCAGGGGAAGGAACTGAAGCTTTCTTT.

The chain joins TRBV29-1 to TRBJ2-7, with D unclear. Trimming left V 1 base short and J 3 bases short, with 7 bases between. CDR1 and CDR2 from the germline V gene are SQVTM and ANQGSEA. This CDR3 contains 12 residues. In DNA form, the CDR3 reads TGCAGCGTTGAAGTCAGGCTCTACGAGCAGTACTTC. Amino acids: CSVEVRLYEQYF.

The chain has TRBV29-1 and TRBJ1-1, with 12 bases matching TRBD1. This CDR3 is 13 amino acids long. The J segment lost 1 base and the V segment lost 7 bases, leaving 1 base of the junction unmatched. Germline CDR1 SQVTM, CDR2 ANQGSEA. CDR3 sequence (DNA): TGCAGCGGGGGACAGGGGGCGAACACTGAAGCTTTCTTT. Translating gives CSGGQGANTEAFF.

This clone has only one observation. The chain has TRBV29-1 and TRBJ2-5; D is possibly TRBD2 (6 bases). The CDR3 has 12 residues. Trimming cost V 0 bases and J 13 bases, with 15 bases left between them. Germline-derived CDR1 and CDR2 are SQVTM and ANQGSEA. The DNA for the CDR3 is TGCAGCGTTGAAGAAGAGACGGGAGAGCCGTACTTC. Protein sequence: CSVEEETGEPYF.

This clone was seen a single time. CDR3 sequence reads: CASSLGEVSYEQYF. The CDR3 DNA follows: TGTGCCAGCAGCTTAGGCGAAGTCTCCTACGAGCAGTACTTC. The chain couples TRBV7-2 to TRBJ2-7; unclear D gene. The V and J ends lost 1 base and 0 bases respectively, with 7 bases between them. Germline CDR1 is SGHTA and CDR2 is FQGNSA. CDR3 length: 14 residues. Full variable domain (missing parts from reference TRBV7-2 and TRBJ2-7): GAGVSQSPSNKVTEKGKDVELRCDPISGHTALYWYRQSLGQGLEFLIYFQGNSAPDKSGLPSDRFSAERTGGSVSTLTIQRTQQEDSAVYLCASSLGEVSYEQYFGPGTRLTVT.

This clone was counted a few times. The chain carries TRBV5-4 and TRBJ1-6; D gene unclear. CDR3 length: 14 residues. Germline lookup yields CDR1 SGHNT and CDR2 YYREEE (reference sequence). Trimming left V 0 bases short and J 7 bases short, with 8 bases between. The CDR3 loop reads CASSLGQSNSPLHF. In DNA, the CDR3 is TGTGCCAGCAGCTTGGGACAATCAAATTCACCCCTCCACTTT.

The gene calls are TRBV19 and TRBJ2-1; 7 positions match TRBD1. Trimming removed 1 base from V and 5 bases from J; junction bases left unmatched: 2. Germline V gives CDR1 LNHDA, CDR2 SQIVND (reference sequence). The CDR3 spans 14 residues. The DNA for the CDR3 is TGTGCCAGTAGTATAGGTGGACAGGACAATGAGCAGTTCTTC. Translating gives CASSIGGQDNEQFF.

The chain uses TRBV27 and TRBJ2-2; 8 nucleotides agree with TRBD2. Germline V gene lookup returns CDR1 MNHEY and CDR2 SMNVEV (reference sequence). The CDR3 is 16 amino acids. V was clipped by 6 bases and J by 5 bases; unmatched bases: 11. CDR3: CASRRSIAGMTGELFF. As DNA, the CDR3 is TGTGCCAGCAGGCGATCGATAGCGGGGATGACCGGGGAGCTGTTTTTT.

The J gene is TRBJ1-5, the V gene TRBV5-4, with a tentative D call TRBD1 (6 bases). The ends were cut back, 0 bases at V and 7 bases at J, with 11 bases in the middle. The CDR3 consists of 14 residues. Germline-derived CDR1 and CDR2 are SGHNT and YYREEE (reference sequence). This CDR3 reads CASSLDMGAQPQHF. The CDR3 DNA reads as TGTGCCAGCAGCTTGGATATGGGGGCGCAGCCCCAGCATTTT.

The chain recombines TRBV6-6 with TRBJ2-6; the D gene could be TRBD1 or TRBD2 (5 bases each). V shed 5 bases and J shed 4 bases, with 18 bases lying between them. CDR1 MNHNY and CDR2 SVGAGI come from the germline V gene (reference sequence). CDR3 length: 17 residues. The CDR3 loop is CASSPTGGAAGANVLTF. The CDR3 DNA reads TGTGCCAGCAGTCCCACAGGTGGAGCGGCAGGGGCCAACGTCCTGACTTTC.

The chain links TRBV28 to TRBJ2-7; tentative D call: TRBD2 (6 bases). The length of the CDR3 is 17 residues. From germline, CDR1 is MDHEN and CDR2 SYDVKM. V was shortened by 5 bases and J by 1 base, with 21 bases between the two germline ends. CDR3: CASSTPTRRRDSYEQYF. Written as DNA, the CDR3 is TGTGCCAGCAGTACCCCGACTAGGCGCCGGGATTCCTACGAGCAGTACTTC.

The gene calls are TRBV19 and TRBJ2-2; 7 bases fit TRBD1. Per germline, CDR1 LNHDA and CDR2 SQIVND (reference sequence). V was clipped by 9 bases and J by 3 bases; unmatched bases: 10. The CDR3 spans 15 residues. CDR3 DNA: TGTGCCAGCGGTCGACAGGGATGGGACACCGGGGAGCTGTTTTTT. Translation: CASGRQGWDTGELFF.

The chain joins TRBV5-5 to TRBJ2-5; TRBD1 aligns across 8 bases. The junction had 7 bases not matched to a gene; V was cut back by 4 bases and J by 5 bases. Germline lookup yields CDR1 SGHKS and CDR2 YYEKEE (reference sequence). The CDR3 runs to 14 residues. The CDR3 coding sequence is TGTGCCAGCAGCCGGGGGACAGGTGGCGAGACCCAGTACTTC. It specifies CASSRGTGGETQYF. Filled out from reference TRBV5-5 and TRBJ2-5, the complete variable domain reads DAGVTQSPTHLIKTRGQQVTLRCSPISGHKSVSWYQQVLGQGPQFIFQYYEKEERGRGNFPDRFSARQFPNYSSELNVNALLLGDSALYLCASSRGTGGETQYFGPGTRLLVL.